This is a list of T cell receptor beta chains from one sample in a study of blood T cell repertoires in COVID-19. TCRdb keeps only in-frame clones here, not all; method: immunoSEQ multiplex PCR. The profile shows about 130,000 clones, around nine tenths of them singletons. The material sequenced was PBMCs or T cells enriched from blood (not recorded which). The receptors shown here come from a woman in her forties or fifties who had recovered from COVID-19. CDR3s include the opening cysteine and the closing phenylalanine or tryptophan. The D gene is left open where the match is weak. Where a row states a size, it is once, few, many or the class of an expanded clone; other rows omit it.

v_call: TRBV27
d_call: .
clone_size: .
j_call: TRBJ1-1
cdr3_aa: CASSLTGLNTEAFF
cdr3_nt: TGTGCCAGCAGTTTAACAGGGTTGAACACTGAAGCTTTCTTT

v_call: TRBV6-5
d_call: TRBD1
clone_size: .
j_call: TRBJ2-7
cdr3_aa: CASSSTGVGQGHEQYF
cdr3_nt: TGTGCCAGCAGTTCAACTGGGGTCGGACAGGGCCACGAGCAGTACTTC

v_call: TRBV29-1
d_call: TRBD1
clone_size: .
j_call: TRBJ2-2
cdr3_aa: CSVDEQGKGELFF
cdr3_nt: TGCAGCGTTGATGAACAGGGGAAGGGGGAGCTGTTTTTT

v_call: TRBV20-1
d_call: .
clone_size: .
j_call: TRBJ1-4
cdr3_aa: CSARDIPQGEKLFF
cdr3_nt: TGCAGTGCTCGTGACATCCCGCAGGGTGAAAAACTGTTTTTT

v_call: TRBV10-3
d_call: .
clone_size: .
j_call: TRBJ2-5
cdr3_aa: CAISNREETQYF
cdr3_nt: TGTGCCATCAGTAACAGGGAAGAGACCCAGTACTTC

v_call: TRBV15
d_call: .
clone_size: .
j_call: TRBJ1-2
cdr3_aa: CATSSRTELNYGYTF
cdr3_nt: TGTGCCACCAGCAGCCGGACAGAACTTAACTATGGCTACACCTTC

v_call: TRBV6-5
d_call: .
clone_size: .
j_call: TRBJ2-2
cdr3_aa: CASSSTWTANTGELFF
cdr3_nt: TGTGCCAGCAGTTCCACCTGGACAGCGAACACCGGGGAGCTGTTTTTT

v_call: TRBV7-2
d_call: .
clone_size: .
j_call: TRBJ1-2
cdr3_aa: CASSLAGGSYGYTF
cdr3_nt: TGTGCCAGCAGCTTAGCGGGGGGGAGCTATGGCTACACCTTC

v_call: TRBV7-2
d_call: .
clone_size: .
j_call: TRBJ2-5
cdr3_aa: CASSGGLTETQYF
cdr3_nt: TGTGCCAGCAGCGGCGGACTAACAGAGACCCAGTACTTC

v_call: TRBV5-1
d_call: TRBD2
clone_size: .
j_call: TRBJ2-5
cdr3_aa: CASSAATSGGWETQYF
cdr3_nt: TGCGCCAGCAGCGCCGCTACTAGCGGGGGTTGGGAGACCCAGTACTTC

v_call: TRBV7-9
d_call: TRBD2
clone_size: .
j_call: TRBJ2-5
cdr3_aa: CASSPGTSGGGETQYF
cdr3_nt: TGTGCCAGCAGCCCCGGGACTAGCGGGGGTGGGGAGACCCAGTACTTC

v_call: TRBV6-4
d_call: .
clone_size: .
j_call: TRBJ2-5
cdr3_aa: CASSDSSLGGQWIVETQYF
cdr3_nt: TGTGCCAGCAGTGACTCGAGTTTGGGGGGGCAATGGATTGTGGAGACCCAGTACTTC

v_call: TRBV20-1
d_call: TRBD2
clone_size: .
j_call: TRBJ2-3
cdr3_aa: CSASYGGAGDTQYF
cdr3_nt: TGCAGTGCTAGTTACGGGGGGGCCGGGGATACGCAGTATTTT

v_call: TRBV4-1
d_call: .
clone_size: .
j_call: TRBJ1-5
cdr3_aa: CASSFTENQPQHF
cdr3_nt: TGCGCCAGCAGCTTCACAGAGAATCAGCCCCAGCATTTT

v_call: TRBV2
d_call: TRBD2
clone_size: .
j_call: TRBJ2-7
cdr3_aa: CASRYRLAGGLYEQYF
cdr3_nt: TGTGCCAGCAGATATCGACTAGCGGGGGGGCTCTACGAGCAGTACTTC

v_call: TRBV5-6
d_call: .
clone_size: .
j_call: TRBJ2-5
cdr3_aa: CASSLYQEETQYF
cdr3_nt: TGTGCCAGCAGCTTGTACCAGGAAGAGACCCAGTACTTC

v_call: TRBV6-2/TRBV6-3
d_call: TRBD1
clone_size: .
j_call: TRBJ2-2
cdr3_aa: CASSPSGQGVTGELFF
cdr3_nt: TGTGCCAGCAGTCCCTCAGGACAGGGGGTCACCGGGGAGCTGTTTTTT

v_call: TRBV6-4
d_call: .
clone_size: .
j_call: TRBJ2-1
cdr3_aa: CASSASGTGYNEQFF
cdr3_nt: TGTGCCAGCAGTGCCTCGGGGACTGGGTACAATGAGCAGTTCTTC

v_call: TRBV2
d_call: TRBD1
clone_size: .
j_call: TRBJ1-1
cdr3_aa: CASKTGGTTEAFF
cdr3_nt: TGTGCCAGCAAGACAGGGGGGACCACTGAAGCTTTCTTT

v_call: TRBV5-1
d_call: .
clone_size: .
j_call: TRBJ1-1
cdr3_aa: CASSATAKNTEAFF
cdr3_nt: TGCGCCAGCAGCGCGACAGCCAAGAACACTGAAGCTTTCTTT

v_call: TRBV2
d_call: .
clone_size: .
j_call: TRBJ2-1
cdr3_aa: CASGVGQYNEQFF
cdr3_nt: TGTGCCAGTGGGGTGGGGCAGTACAATGAGCAGTTCTTC

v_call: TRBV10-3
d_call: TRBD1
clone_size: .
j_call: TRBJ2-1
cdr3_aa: CAISLGTATGEQFF
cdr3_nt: TGTGCCATCAGTCTCGGGACAGCTACCGGTGAGCAGTTCTTC

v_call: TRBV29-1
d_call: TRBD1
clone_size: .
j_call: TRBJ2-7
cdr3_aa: CSGTGEETYEQYF
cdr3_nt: TGCAGCGGGACAGGGGAGGAGACCTACGAGCAGTACTTC

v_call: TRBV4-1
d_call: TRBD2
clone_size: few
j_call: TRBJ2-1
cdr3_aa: CASSQEGTSAYNEQFF
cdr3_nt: TGCGCCAGCAGCCAAGAGGGGACTAGCGCGTACAATGAGCAGTTCTTC

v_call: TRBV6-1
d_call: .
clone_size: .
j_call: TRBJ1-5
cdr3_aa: CASSEPQDSSNQPQHF
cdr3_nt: TGTGCCAGCAGTGAACCTCAGGACAGCAGCAATCAGCCCCAGCATTTT

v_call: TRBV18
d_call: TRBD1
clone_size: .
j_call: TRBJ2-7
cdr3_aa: CASSGTGGSYEQYF
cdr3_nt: TGTGCCAGCTCAGGGACAGGGGGCTCCTACGAGCAGTACTTC

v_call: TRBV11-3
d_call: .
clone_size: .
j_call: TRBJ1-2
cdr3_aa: CASSLGPVPGTF
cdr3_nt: TGTGCCAGCAGCTTAGGGCCGGTCCCGGGCACCTTC

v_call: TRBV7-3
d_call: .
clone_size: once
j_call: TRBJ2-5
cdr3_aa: CASSIGSQETQYF
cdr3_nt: TGTGCCAGCAGCATCGGGTCGCAAGAGACCCAGTACTTC

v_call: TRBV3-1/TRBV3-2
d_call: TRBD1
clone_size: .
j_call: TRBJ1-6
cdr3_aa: CASRPGTGNAPLHF
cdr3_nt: TGTGCCAGCAGGCCCGGGACAGGGAATGCACCCCTCCACTTT

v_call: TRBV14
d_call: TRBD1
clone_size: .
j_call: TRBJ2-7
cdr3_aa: CASSQDRTGGFEQYF
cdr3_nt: TGTGCCAGCAGCCAGGACCGGACAGGGGGTTTCGAGCAGTACTTC

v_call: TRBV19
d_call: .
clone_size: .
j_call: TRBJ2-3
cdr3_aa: CASSIVTVGTDTQYF
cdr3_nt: TGTGCCAGTAGTATAGTGACAGTGGGCACAGATACGCAGTATTTT

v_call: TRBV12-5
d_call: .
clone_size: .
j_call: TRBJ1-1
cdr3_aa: CASGLNTGFRAFF
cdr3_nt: TGTGCTAGTGGTTTGAATACAGGATTTCGAGCTTTCTTT

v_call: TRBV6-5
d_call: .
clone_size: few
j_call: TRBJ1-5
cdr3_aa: CASRRDGNQPQHF
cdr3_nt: TGTGCCAGCAGGCGGGACGGCAATCAGCCCCAGCATTTT

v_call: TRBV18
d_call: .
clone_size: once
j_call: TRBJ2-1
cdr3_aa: CASSSTGGDEQFF
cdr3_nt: TGTGCCAGCTCATCCACAGGGGGGGATGAGCAGTTCTTC

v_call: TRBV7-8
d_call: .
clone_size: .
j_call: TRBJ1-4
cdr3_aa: CASSLESGTLGEKLFF
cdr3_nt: TGTGCCAGCAGCTTAGAAAGCGGGACCTTAGGTGAAAAACTGTTTTTT

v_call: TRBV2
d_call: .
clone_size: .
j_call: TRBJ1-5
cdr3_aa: CASSETGRSQHF
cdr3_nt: TGTGCCAGCAGTGAAACGGGTAGGTCCCAGCATTTT

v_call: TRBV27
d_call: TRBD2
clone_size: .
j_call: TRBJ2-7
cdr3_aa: CASSLWSGDVNEQYF
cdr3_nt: TGTGCCAGCAGTTTATGGAGCGGGGATGTCAACGAGCAGTACTTC

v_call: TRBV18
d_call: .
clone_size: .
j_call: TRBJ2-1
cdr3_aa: CASSPNLSNEQFF
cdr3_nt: TGTGCCAGCTCACCAAATCTCTCTAATGAGCAGTTCTTC

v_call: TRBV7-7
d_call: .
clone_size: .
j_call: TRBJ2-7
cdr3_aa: CASSPYTGDSPYEQYF
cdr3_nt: TGTGCTAGCAGCCCTTACACGGGGGACAGTCCCTACGAGCAGTACTTC